Shown below are 8 T cell receptor beta chains from a single sample sequenced in a study of blood T cells in healthy people across ages. For the second PCR, which ran for 7 to 11 cycles, a sample-barcoded 5' primer and a J-beta primer mix were used. TCRdb re-derived calls from the 5' RACE reads in MiXCR, one entry per CDR3 protein. The sample holds about 290,000 distinct CDR3 sequences, about 25% seen once. Sequencing was done on a sample of blood. These TCRs come from an older woman in good health.

The J gene is TRBJ2-7, the V gene TRBV28, with no clear D. The CDR3 has 13 residues. CDR1 and CDR2 (germline): MDHEN, SYDVKM. The V and J ends lost 6 bases and 5 bases respectively, with 14 bases between them. The CDR3 loop is CASSISITHEQYF. The CDR3 region has the DNA TGTGCCAGCAGCATTAGTATCACCCACGAGCAGTACTTC. The complete variable domain, with remaining parts taken from reference TRBV28 and TRBJ2-7, reads DVKVTQSSRYLVKRTGEKVFLECVQDMDHENMFWYRQDPGLGLRLIYFSYDVKMKEKGDIPEGYSVSREKKERFSLILESASTNQTSMYLCASSISITHEQYFGPGTRLTVT.

In its sample, this clonotype was seen a few times. The chain links TRBV10-1 to TRBJ1-2; D uncertain. The CDR3 has 13 amino acids. The ends were cut back, 0 bases at V and 4 bases at J, with 6 bases in the middle. Per germline, CDR1 WNHNN and CDR2 SYGVQD (reference sequence). This chain's CDR3 is CASSESGTYGYTF. CDR3 DNA: TGCGCCAGCAGTGAGTCGGGCACCTATGGCTACACCTTC.

This clonotype turned up a few times. The chain has TRBV19 and TRBJ2-2; TRBD2 agrees at 15 bases. V lost 9 bases, J lost 3 bases, and 2 bases stayed unmatched. Germline CDR1 reads LNHDA; CDR2 reads SQIVND (reference sequence). There are 15 residues in the CDR3. The CDR3 region is CARGLAGGDTGELFF. The CDR3, as DNA: TGTGCCAGGGGACTAGCGGGAGGAGACACCGGGGAGCTGTTTTTT.

This clonotype came up many times. V is TRBV29-1 and J is TRBJ1-1; TRBD1 is a possible D gene (6 bases). The CDR3 runs 15 residues. The V end was cut by 6 bases, the J end by 4 bases, with 21 bases between. The V gene's germline CDR1 is SQVTM and CDR2 ANQGSEA. The CDR3 spells CSVAAPGHQTTEAFF. CDR3 DNA sequence: TGCAGCGTCGCTGCTCCGGGACACCAAACCACTGAAGCTTTCTTT.

This clonotype was counted a few times. Here the CDR3 DNA reads TGTGCCAGCAGCTTAGGACCCGGGAGGGCCGGGGAGCTGTTTTTT. It encodes CASSLGPGRAGELFF. The chain combines TRBV7-3 with TRBJ2-2; 8 nucleotides agree with TRBD2. This CDR3 has 15 amino acids. The germline gives CDR1 SGHTA, CDR2 FQGTGA. Germline trimming cut 2 bases from V and 6 bases from J; bases unmatched to any gene: 5.

V gene TRBV6-1 combines with J gene TRBJ2-5, with D unclear. The J call may be mistaken, given a closer DNA end match to TRBJ2-7. The germline gives CDR1 MNHNS, CDR2 SASEGT. The CDR3 is 13 amino acids. This CDR3 reads CASSEANTYEQYF. The CDR3 DNA follows: TGTGCCAGCAGTGAAGCGAACACCTACGAGCAGTACTTC.

The rearrangement uses TRBV20-1 and TRBJ2-7, with 9 bases matching TRBD2. The J segment lost 1 base and the V segment lost 4 bases, leaving 8 bases of the junction unmatched. The CDR3 is 15 amino acids. The germline gives CDR1 DFQATT, CDR2 SNEGSKA (reference sequence). CDR3 region: CSATSVAGVSYEQYF. The CDR3 coding sequence is TGCAGTGCTACTTCTGTAGCGGGAGTTTCCTACGAGCAGTACTTC.

The chain employs TRBV5-1 and TRBJ2-2; no clear D. The CDR3 covers 14 residues. The ends were cut back, 0 bases at V and 3 bases at J, with 6 bases in the middle. Germline CDR1 and CDR2: SGHRS and YFSETQ. The CDR3 is CASSLGEYTGELFF. For the CDR3, the DNA is TGCGCCAGCAGCTTGGGAGAATACACCGGGGAGCTGTTTTTT.